The clone carrying this TCR beta chain showed up just a few times. The entry originates in a study of control samples from healthy donors and cancer patients. Germline-derived CDR1 and CDR2 are SGHTA and FQGTGA. V lost 5 bases and J 3 bases, leaving 4 bases between the germline ends. The CDR3 spans 12 residues. TCRdb's copy holds only in-frame clones and misses some; the assay was immunoSEQ multiplex PCR. The sample consists of tens of thousands of clones, over 85% of them appearing once. Sequenced material: PBMCs. This TCR derives from a middle-aged woman with lung cancer. This chain joins TRBV7-3 and TRBJ2-2, with no clear D. CDR3 coding DNA: TGTGCCAGCAGCGGGGACACCGGGGAGCTGTTTTTT. Encoded protein: CASSGDTGELFF.